The sequence of this T cell receptor (beta chain) was determined in a study of human T cells and chemical hapten exposure. About the research overall: A roughly 2 cm by roughly 2 cm inner upper arm patch received 2% DPC for sensitization. Regarding the study as a whole: Each of the donors had alopecia, so their immune responses may not resemble those of healthy people. Higher patch test scores went with higher counts of PT1 expanded TCRs.

This CDR3 has 15 amino acids. The germline gives CDR1 MNHNY, CDR2 SVGAGI (reference sequence). V shed 11 bases and J shed 5 bases, with 21 bases lying between them. TCRdb used MiXCR to reprocess the RACE reads, holding one entry per CDR3 protein. The data contain some 380,000 distinct CDR3 sequences, nearly 5% of them singletons. This clonotype appeared many times. Its antigen is undetermined. As for time point: patch test 1, 2 weeks after DPC sensitization. The sample's treatment: therapeutic diphenylcyclopropenone sensitization with weekly scalp DPC. Prior to each patch test being applied, blood was drawn.

The rearrangement links TRBV6-6 to TRBJ2-2; TRBD1 might be the D (5 bases). This clonotype was sampled from a woman between 50 and 59 years old with alopecia areata. Some clones in this sample may be carry-over from other donors' samples. Material: whole blood, obtained in connection with sensitization to the hapten diphenylcyclopropenone (DPC). CDR3 sequence reads: CASRDVVEKTGELFF. In DNA, the CDR3 is TGTGCCTCCAGGGATGTGGTGGAGAAGACCGGGGAGCTGTTTTTT.